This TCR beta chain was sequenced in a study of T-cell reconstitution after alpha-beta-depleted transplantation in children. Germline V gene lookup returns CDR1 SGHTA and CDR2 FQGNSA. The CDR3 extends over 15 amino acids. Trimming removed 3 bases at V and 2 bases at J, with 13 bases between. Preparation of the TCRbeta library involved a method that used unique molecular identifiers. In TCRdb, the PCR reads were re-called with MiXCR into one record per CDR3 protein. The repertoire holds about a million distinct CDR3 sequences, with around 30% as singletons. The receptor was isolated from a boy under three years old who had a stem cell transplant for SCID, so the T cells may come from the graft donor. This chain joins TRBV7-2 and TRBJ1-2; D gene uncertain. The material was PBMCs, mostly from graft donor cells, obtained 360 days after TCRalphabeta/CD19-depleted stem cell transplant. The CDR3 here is CASSFTGSLNYGYTF. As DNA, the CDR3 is TGTGCCAGCAGCTTTACGGGAAGTTTAAACTATGGCTACACCTTC.